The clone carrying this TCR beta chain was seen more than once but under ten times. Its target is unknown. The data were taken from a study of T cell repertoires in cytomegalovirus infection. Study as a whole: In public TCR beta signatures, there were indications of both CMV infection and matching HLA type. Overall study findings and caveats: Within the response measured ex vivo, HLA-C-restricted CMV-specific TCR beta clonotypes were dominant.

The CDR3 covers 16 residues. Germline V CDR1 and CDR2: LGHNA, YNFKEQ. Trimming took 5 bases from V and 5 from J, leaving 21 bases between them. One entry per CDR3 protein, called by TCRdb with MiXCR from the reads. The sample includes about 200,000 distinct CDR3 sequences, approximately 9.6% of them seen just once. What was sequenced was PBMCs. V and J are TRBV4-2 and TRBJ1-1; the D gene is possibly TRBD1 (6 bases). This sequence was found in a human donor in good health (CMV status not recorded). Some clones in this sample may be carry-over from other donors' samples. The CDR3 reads CASSEGGRTAKTEAFF. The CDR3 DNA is TGTGCCAGCAGCGAAGGGGGGCGTACCGCGAAGACTGAAGCTTTCTTT.